This T cell receptor (beta chain) was sequenced in a study of circulating tumor DNA in untreated peripheral T-cell lymphoma (dated by TCRdb to the early 2020s). The method was the immunoSEQ multiplex PCR assay. TCRdb retrieved this table from immuneACCESS and kept in-frame rearrangements only. Not all clones are present; in checked studies, unresolved V genes account for under half, and no reason is known for the remainder. Here the sample has thousands of clones; around 66% occur a single time. Around 47% of the sample is held by the ten biggest clonotypes. On the study overall, not on this receptor specifically: Tumor-specific clonotypes were identified in roughly 75% of patients, from 86% of baseline tissues and around 71% of baseline serum samples.

V is clipped by 5 bases and J by 4 bases, and the sequence between their germline boundaries is 15 bases long. The CDR1 and CDR2 encoded by the germline V gene are SGHVS and FNYEAQ. Inclusive of the bounding cysteine and phenylalanine, the CDR3 is 15 residues long. Here the CDR3 DNA is all that survives: 45 bases in frame from base 1. To identify tumor-specific TCR clonotypes, tumor tissue taken at baseline, before any treatment, was sequenced. To monitor patients with peripheral T-cell lymphoma who were getting frontline treatment on a trial, the study applied next-generation sequencing to T-cell receptor sequences. Points on this clone: No cognate antigen has been identified for it. No base qualities exist here, and no much larger clone lies one base off it.

The specimen was tumor tissue. The rearrangement combines TRBV7-6 with TRBJ2-4, with the identity of the D gene unclear. The receptor was isolated from a human donor with peripheral T-cell lymphoma. The nucleotide sequence is given as TGTGCCAGCAGCGCCTGGAGCCTGACGAAAAACATTCAGTACTTC. Its coded protein is CASSAWSLTKNIQYF.